The 25 T cell receptor beta chains below were found in one sample sequenced in a study of cytomegalovirus exposure and HLA in healthy donors. 13 Jbeta primers and 60 Vbeta primers were used for the PCR. Generated by immunoSEQ multiplex PCR, the TCRdb table keeps only in-frame clones and is missing some. The ten top clones account for 9% to 15%, within a sample of about 55,000 clones. Sample: PBMCs. Every receptor here comes from a woman in her fifties or sixties in good health and CMV-seropositive.

This chain connects TRBV2 to TRBJ1-1; 10 nucleotides align to TRBD1. The CDR3 sequence is 14 residues long. V lost 8 bases to trimming and J lost 4 bases; unmatched junction nucleotides: 7. The V gene's germline CDR1 is SNHLY and CDR2 FYNNEI. This CDR3 reads CASGEGQGGTEAFF. The CDR3 DNA reads as TGTGCCAGCGGGGAAGGACAGGGGGGCACTGAAGCTTTCTTT.

Comments on this clone: A read error may account for a junction end that differs from germline. The V gene is TRBV5-1, the J gene TRBJ1-1, with D uncertain. The CDR3 has 14 residues. The germline gives CDR1 SGHRS, CDR2 YFSETQ. The CDR3 DNA reads as TGCGCCAGCAGCATGATGGGCGGGAACACTGAAGATTTCTTT. Encoded protein: CASSMMGGNTEDFF.

The V call is TRBV11-3, the J call TRBJ1-1; 7 nucleotides align to TRBD1. The length of the CDR3 is 16 residues. V trimming: 5 bases; J trimming: 4 bases; junction bases outside the gene matches: 13. The germline CDR1 and CDR2 sequences are SGHNT and YENEEA. This CDR3 is CASSERDSKGGTEAFF. In DNA form, the CDR3 reads TGTGCCAGCAGCGAAAGGGACAGTAAAGGTGGCACTGAAGCTTTCTTT.

This chain connects TRBV9 to TRBJ1-6; D possibly corresponds to TRBD1 (5 bases). The germline V gene has CDR1 SGDLS and CDR2 YYNGEE. V shed 0 bases and J shed 6 bases, with 10 bases lying between them. This CDR3 comprises 15 residues. As DNA, the CDR3 is TGTGCCAGCAGCGTAGCCCAGGGAAGTAATTCACCCCTCCACTTT. This gives the protein CASSVAQGSNSPLHF.

V is TRBV2 and J is TRBJ1-1; D may be TRBD1 (6 bases). This CDR3 contains 16 residues. Germline loops: CDR1 SNHLY, CDR2 FYNNEI. V lost 6 bases to trimming and J lost 1 base, with 18 bases between them. In DNA, the CDR3 is TGTGCCAGCAGCCGCTCCGGGGTGGACAGGAACACTGAAGCTTTCTTT. Translation: CASSRSGVDRNTEAFF.

The chain joins TRBV19 to TRBJ1-5, with TRBD1 matching 7 bases. With V trimmed by 6 bases and J by 3 bases, 5 bases remained unmatched. Per the germline V gene, CDR1 is LNHDA and CDR2 is SQIVND (reference sequence). The CDR3 runs 14 residues. CDR3 nucleotide sequence: TGTGCCAGTAGCCCACAGGGGTCCAATCAGCCCCAGCATTTT. Its protein product is CASSPQGSNQPQHF.

V usage is TRBV18 and J usage is TRBJ2-1; 13 bases agree with TRBD2. The CDR3 has 15 amino acids. Germline V gene sequence: CDR1 KGHSH, CDR2 LQKENI. J was trimmed by 10 bases and V by 7 bases; bases with no gene match: 10. This chain's CDR3 is CASLAGTSGVKEQFF. DNA for the CDR3: TGTGCCAGCTTAGCCGGGACTAGCGGGGTCAAAGAGCAGTTCTTC. Looking up the rest from reference TRBV18 and TRBJ2-1 gives the full variable domain: NAGVMQNPRHLVRRRGQEARLRCSPMKGHSHVYWYRQLPEEGLKFMVYLQKENIIDESGMPKERFSAEFPKEGPSILRIQQVVRGDSAAYFCASLAGTSGVKEQFFGPGTRLTVL.

The V and J genes are TRBV13 and TRBJ1-5, with D tentatively TRBD1 (5 bases). V lost 1 base, J lost 2 bases, and 9 bases lay in between. The CDR3 loop spans 15 amino acids. Per the germline V gene, CDR1 is PRHDT and CDR2 is FYEKMQ (reference sequence). The CDR3 loop reads CASSLAQGGNQPQHF. DNA for the CDR3: TGTGCCAGCAGCTTAGCCCAGGGTGGCAATCAGCCCCAGCATTTT.

V usage is TRBV27 and J usage is TRBJ1-3; possibly TRBD1 for D (6 bases). Germline assignment: CDR1 MNHEY and CDR2 SMNVEV (reference sequence). Trimming took off 8 bases at V and 4 bases at J, with 18 bases between the two ends. The CDR3 sequence is 15 residues long. This CDR3 is CASSSGGAWGNTIYF. The CDR3 nucleotides read TGTGCCAGCTCATCCGGGGGGGCGTGGGGAAACACCATATATTTT.

The chain has TRBV28 and TRBJ1-6; 7 nucleotides align to TRBD1. V shed 5 bases and J 5 bases; nucleotides not matched to a gene: 6. The V gene's germline CDR1 is MDHEN and CDR2 SYDVKM. The CDR3 sequence is 15 residues long. CDR3 sequence: CASSKLGQDNSPLHF. CDR3 in DNA: TGTGCCAGCAGTAAACTCGGACAGGATAATTCACCCCTCCACTTT.

The genes are TRBV15 and TRBJ2-3; 10 nucleotides align to TRBD1. Germline trimming cut 6 bases from V and 3 bases from J; bases unmatched to any gene: 6. Germline V gene data show CDR1 as LNHNV and CDR2 as YYDKDF (reference sequence). The CDR3 loop spans 15 amino acids. CDR3 bases: TGTGCCACCAGAGAGCCGGGACAGGGGACAGATACGCAGTATTTT. Its protein product is CATREPGQGTDTQYF.

The chain couples TRBV10-2 to TRBJ2-7; tentatively, D is TRBD1 (6 bases). Germline assignment: CDR1 WSHSY and CDR2 SAAADI. The CDR3 consists of 16 residues. Trimming stripped 6 bases from V and 1 base from J, with 19 bases between. CDR3 protein: CASSDRLRGLSYEQYF. The CDR3 nucleotides are TGCGCCAGCAGCGACAGGTTACGCGGGTTGTCCTACGAGCAGTACTTC.

The rearrangement links TRBV5-1 to TRBJ1-1; 8 bases align to TRBD1. J was trimmed by 5 bases and V by 5 bases; bases with no gene match: 8. The germline V gene encodes CDR1 SGHRS and CDR2 YFSETQ. The CDR3 is made up of 14 amino acids. CDR3 sequence: CASRFGQGGTEAFF. The CDR3 DNA reads as TGCGCCAGCAGATTCGGACAGGGAGGGACTGAAGCTTTCTTT.

The genes are TRBV27 and TRBJ1-3; no clear D gene. Germline loops: CDR1 MNHEY, CDR2 SMNVEV (reference sequence). V was clipped by 4 bases and J by 0 bases, with 7 bases between them. CDR3 length: 14 residues. This CDR3 reads CASSSRGSGNTIYF. CDR3 DNA sequence: TGTGCCAGCAGTTCTCGGGGCTCTGGAAACACCATATATTTT.

The chain is built from TRBV2 and TRBJ2-7; TRBD2 matches at 9 bases. The CDR3 has 13 amino acids. In germline, CDR1 is SNHLY, CDR2 FYNNEI. Trimming removed 11 bases from V and 2 bases from J; junction bases left unmatched: 7. The chain's CDR3 is CAGGGDGAYEQYF. The CDR3, as DNA: TGTGCCGGCGGGGGGGACGGAGCCTACGAGCAGTACTTC.

The chain couples TRBV5-1 to TRBJ2-2; 8 nucleotides line up with TRBD1. Losses at the gene ends were 3 bases for V and 2 bases for J; bases not matched to a gene: 3. The CDR3 is 15 residues long. Germline V gene sequence: CDR1 SGHRS, CDR2 YFSETQ. Written as DNA, the CDR3 is TGCGCCAGCAGCTACAGGGGGGTTAACACCGGGGAGCTGTTTTTT. Its translation: CASSYRGVNTGELFF. Using reference TRBV5-1 and TRBJ2-2 for the parts outside the CDR3, the full variable domain is KAGVTQTPRYLIKTRGQQVTLSCSPISGHRSVSWYQQTPGQGLQFLFEYFSETQRNKGNFPGRFSGRQFSNSRSEMNVSTLELGDSALYLCASSYRGVNTGELFFGEGSRLTVL.

The chain joins TRBV28 to TRBJ2-5; possibly TRBD2 for D (7 bases). Germline V gene data show CDR1 as MDHEN and CDR2 as SYDVKM. The V end lost 7 bases, the J end lost 7 bases, and 19 bases lay between the germline ends. The CDR3 sequence is 14 residues long. CDR3 region: CASTEAGAGWTQYF. The DNA for the CDR3 is TGTGCCAGCACCGAGGCGGGGGCGGGGTGGACCCAGTACTTC. Filled out from reference TRBV28 and TRBJ2-5, the complete variable domain reads DVKVTQSSRYLVKRTGEKVFLECVQDMDHENMFWYRQDPGLGLRLIYFSYDVKMKEKGDIPEGYSVSREKKERFSLILESASTNQTSMYLCASTEAGAGWTQYFGPGTRLLVL.

This chain connects TRBV6-6 to TRBJ1-1, with TRBD1 matching over 7 bases. Germline CDR1 MNHNY, CDR2 SVGAGI (reference sequence). The CDR3 loop spans 13 amino acids. V shed 10 bases, J shed 0 bases, and the junction held 5 bases outside the gene matches. The chain's CDR3 is CATPGGMNTEAFF. For the CDR3, the DNA is TGTGCCACCCCAGGGGGGATGAACACTGAAGCTTTCTTT.

The chain is built from TRBV7-8 and TRBJ2-1, with D uncertain. Germline V gene lookup returns CDR1 SGHVS and CDR2 FQNEAQ. The V end was cut by 3 bases, the J end by 3 bases, with 12 bases between. The CDR3 length is 15 residues. CDR3 protein: CASSFARSYYNEQFF. The DNA for the CDR3 is TGTGCCAGCAGCTTTGCACGTTCCTACTACAATGAGCAGTTCTTC. The entire variable domain, with the rest obtained from reference TRBV7-8 and TRBJ2-1, is as follows: GAGVSQSPRYKVAKRGQDVALRCDPISGHVSLFWYQQALGQGPEFLTYFQNEAQLDKSGLPSDRFFAERPEGSVSTLKIQRTQQEDSAVYLCASSFARSYYNEQFFGPGTRLTVL.

The chain combines TRBV18 with TRBJ2-5; unclear D gene. Germline loops: CDR1 KGHSH, CDR2 LQKENI. This CDR3 spans 11 amino acids. Trimming removed 6 bases at V and 2 bases at J, with 4 bases between. The CDR3: CASSQQETQYF. The CDR3 nucleotides are TGTGCCAGCTCTCAACAAGAGACCCAGTACTTC.

The rearrangement uses TRBV6-5 and TRBJ1-1, with D unresolved. The CDR3 length is 15 residues. Germline V CDR1 and CDR2: MNHEY, SVGAGI. Trimming pared 0 bases from V and 5 bases from J, leaving 13 bases between. Written as DNA, the CDR3 is TGTGCCAGCAGTTACTCGTTACTGAAATTAACTGAAGCTTTCTTT. Protein sequence: CASSYSLLKLTEAFF.

The rearrangement links TRBV13 to TRBJ1-4; D perhaps matches TRBD1 (6 bases). With 5 bases removed from V and 7 bases from J, the gap between germline ends came to 14 bases. This CDR3 has 14 residues. Per the germline V gene, CDR1 is PRHDT and CDR2 is FYEKMQ (reference sequence). The CDR3 DNA reads TGTGCCAGCAGCATCGACAGGAGGAGTGAAAAACTGTTTTTT. It is translated as CASSIDRRSEKLFF.

This chain's CDR3 is CAIQGPLAVAFF. The CDR3 DNA reads as TGTGCCATACAGGGACCGTTGGCTGTGGCTTTCTTT. V usage is TRBV19 and J usage is TRBJ1-1; TRBD1 might be the D (6 bases). The V gene's germline CDR1 is LNHDA and CDR2 SQIVND (reference sequence). Trimming left V 10 bases short and J 11 bases short, with 20 bases between. This CDR3 contains 12 residues.

The rearrangement joins TRBV6-1 to TRBJ1-1; tentative D call: TRBD1 (6 bases). V lost 5 bases and J 7 bases, leaving 11 bases between the germline ends. This CDR3 is built from 12 residues. Germline CDR1 MNHNS, CDR2 SASEGT. The CDR3 sequence is CASSRLDSEAFF. The CDR3 nucleotides are TGTGCCAGCAGTCGGTTGGACAGTGAAGCTTTCTTT.

The chain is built from TRBV30 and TRBJ2-5; the D gene is possibly TRBD1 (6 bases). With 1 base removed from V and 5 bases from J, the gap between germline ends came to 20 bases. Germline CDR1 and CDR2: GTSNPN and SVGIG (reference sequence). The CDR3 is 16 residues long. As DNA, the CDR3 is TGTGCCTGGAGTGAGGGAATCAGGGGAGTGCAGGAGACCCAGTACTTC. This encodes CAWSEGIRGVQETQYF.